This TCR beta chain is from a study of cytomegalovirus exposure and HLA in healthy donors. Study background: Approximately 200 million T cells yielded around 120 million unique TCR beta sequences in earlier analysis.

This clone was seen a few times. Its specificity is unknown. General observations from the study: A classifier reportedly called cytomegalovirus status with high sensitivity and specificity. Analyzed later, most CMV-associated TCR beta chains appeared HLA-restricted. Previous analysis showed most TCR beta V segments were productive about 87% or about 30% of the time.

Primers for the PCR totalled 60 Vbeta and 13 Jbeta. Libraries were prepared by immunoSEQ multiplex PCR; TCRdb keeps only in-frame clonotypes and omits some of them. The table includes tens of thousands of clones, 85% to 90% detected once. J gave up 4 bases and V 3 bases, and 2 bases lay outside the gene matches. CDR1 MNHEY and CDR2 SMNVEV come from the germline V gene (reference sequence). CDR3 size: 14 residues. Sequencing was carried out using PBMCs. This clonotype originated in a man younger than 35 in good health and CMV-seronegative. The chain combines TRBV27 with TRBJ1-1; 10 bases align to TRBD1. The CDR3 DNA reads TGTGCCAGCAGTTTTGACAGGGGGCTCACTGAAGCTTTCTTT. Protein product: CASSFDRGLTEAFF.